The next 9 T cell receptor beta chains were all read from a single sample in a study of shared clonotypes between healthy human individuals. Libraries were prepared by immunoSEQ multiplex PCR; TCRdb keeps only in-frame clonotypes and omits some of them. Of about half a million clones in the sample, 79% were seen once. The sequenced material came from PBMCs. Receptors were obtained from a middle-aged woman in good health. Some clones in this sample may be carry-over from other donors' samples.

V gene TRBV19 combines with J gene TRBJ2-1; 7 nucleotides match TRBD2. This CDR3 spans 18 amino acids. The germline CDR1 and CDR2 sequences are LNHDA and SQIVND (reference sequence). Losses at the gene ends were 4 bases for V and 2 bases for J; bases not matched to a gene: 14. This CDR3 reads CASSTGLLAGLTYNEQFF. CDR3 DNA: TGTGCCAGTAGTACGGGCCTATTAGCGGGCCTGACCTACAATGAGCAGTTCTTC.

This chain uses TRBV10-3 with TRBJ2-2, with 10 bases aligning to TRBD2. This CDR3 is built from 13 residues. After removal of 11 bases from V and 5 bases from J, the junction contained 5 bases not matched to a gene. CDR1 is ENHRY, CDR2 SYGVKD, per germline. The CDR3 loop is CAVPGLATGELFF. The CDR3 DNA reads TGTGCCGTCCCGGGACTAGCGACCGGGGAGCTGTTTTTT.

This chain links TRBV7-2 with TRBJ2-5; D is perhaps TRBD2 (6 bases). The V gene's germline CDR1 is SGHTA and CDR2 FQGNSA. CDR3 size: 14 residues. V was shortened by 2 bases and J by 7 bases, with 14 bases between the two germline ends. CDR3 region: CASSLSGERGTQYF. The CDR3 DNA is TGTGCCAGCAGCTTATCGGGAGAGAGAGGGACCCAGTACTTC.

The V and J genes are TRBV5-4 and TRBJ2-1, with 9 bases identical to TRBD2. V trimming: 0 bases; J trimming: 4 bases; junction bases outside the gene matches: 5. Germline V gives CDR1 SGHNT, CDR2 YYREEE (reference sequence). The CDR3 runs 16 residues. The CDR3 sequence: CASSLGAGGLYNEQFF. DNA of the CDR3: TGTGCCAGCAGCTTGGGGGCGGGAGGGCTGTACAATGAGCAGTTCTTC.

This chain uses TRBV9 with TRBJ1-2; 7 nucleotides match TRBD1. Germline CDR1 and CDR2: SGDLS and YYNGEE. The CDR3 consists of 15 residues. The junction had 9 bases not matched to a gene; V was cut back by 3 bases and J by 4 bases. The CDR3 DNA sequence: TGTGCCAGCAGCGCAGGGACAGCGGCCGCCTATGGCTACACCTTC. Translating it yields CASSAGTAAAYGYTF.

This clone has only a few counts. The CDR3 spells CASSNRSPYEQYF. The CDR3 DNA is TGTGCCAGCTCCAACAGGAGCCCCTACGAGCAGTACTTC. The chain has TRBV7-2 and TRBJ2-7; maybe TRBD1 (5 bases). This CDR3 is built from 13 residues. In germline, CDR1 is SGHTA, CDR2 FQGNSA. V was clipped by 8 bases and J by 2 bases, with 13 bases between them.

This clone was picked up many times. The rearrangement uses TRBV28 and TRBJ2-2; 11 nucleotides agree with TRBD2. V was pared by 5 bases and J by 7 bases, with 3 bases of the junction left unmatched. The CDR3 sequence is 14 residues long. Germline CDR1 is MDHEN and CDR2 is SYDVKM. As DNA, the CDR3 is TGTGCCAGCAGTCCTAGCGGGAGGCTCGGGGAGCTGTTTTTT. Translated, it gives CASSPSGRLGELFF.

The chain carries TRBV5-1 and TRBJ2-7; 10 nucleotides align to TRBD1. From germline, CDR1 is SGHRS and CDR2 YFSETQ. This CDR3 is 16 amino acids long. J gave up 4 bases and V 1 base, and 8 bases lay outside the gene matches. CDR3 bases: TGCGCCAGCAGCTTGCCCGTGGGACAGGGGTTGTACGAGCAGTACTTC. The encoded protein is CASSLPVGQGLYEQYF.

In the case of this clone: The sample carries other DNA sequences with the same CDR3. This chain connects TRBV7-8 to TRBJ2-1; TRBD2 matches 7 bases. CDR3 size: 17 residues. V lost 5 bases to trimming and J lost 0 bases; unmatched junction nucleotides: 10. The germline CDR1 and CDR2 sequences are SGHVS and FQNEAQ. CDR3 nucleotide sequence: TGTGCCAGCAGCCCCCGGAGGGGCGGGAGCTCCTACAATGAGCAGTTCTTC. Its translation: CASSPRRGGSSYNEQFF.